The 12 T cell receptor beta chains in this list originate from one sample, sequenced in a study of Graves' ophthalmopathy and Graves' hyperthyroidism. Researchers took RNA transcripts and amplified TCR beta CDR3 regions from them. The workflow started with a first-round RT-PCR run with HTBI primers and then moved on to a second-round multiplex PCR. Using its own MiXCR run on the multiplex PCR reads, TCRdb lists one record per CDR3 protein. This table has about 1.1 million distinct CDR3 sequences, about 40% appearing once. Sequenced sample: peripheral blood or thyroid tissue (not recorded which). All receptors come from an adult man with Graves' hyperthyroidism.

The chain uses TRBV6-6 and TRBJ2-6; 8 nucleotides match TRBD2. The CDR3 runs 19 residues. V trimming: 7 bases; J trimming: 0 bases; junction bases outside the gene matches: 14. Per the germline V gene, CDR1 is MNHNY and CDR2 is SVGAGI (reference sequence). The CDR3: CASNPALAGQSSGANVLTF. Here the CDR3 DNA reads TGTGCCAGCAACCCTGCCCTAGCGGGCCAGAGCTCTGGGGCCAACGTCCTGACTTTC.

In DNA, the CDR3 is TGTGCCAGCAGTGCCTCCGGGACAGGGATTCGGGATCAGCCCCAGCATTTT. Protein sequence: CASSASGTGIRDQPQHF. This chain links TRBV6-2 or TRBV6-3 with TRBJ1-5, with 9 bases fitting TRBD1. With V trimmed by 5 bases and J by 5 bases, 13 bases remained unmatched. This CDR3 comprises 17 residues. Germline CDR1 reads MNHEY; CDR2 reads SVGEGT.

This clonotype was counted many times. The chain carries TRBV5-1 and TRBJ1-2; 9 positions agree with TRBD1. The CDR3 is made up of 13 amino acids. CDR1 SGHRS and CDR2 YFSETQ come from the germline V gene. Germline trimming cut 4 bases from V and 6 bases from J; bases unmatched to any gene: 4. The chain's CDR3 is CASSDDRGDGYTF. Here the CDR3 DNA reads TGCGCCAGCAGCGACGACAGGGGGGATGGCTACACCTTC.

This clonotype was seen many times. The chain combines TRBV2 with TRBJ1-5; 7 bases align to TRBD1. V was clipped by 7 bases and J by 2 bases; unmatched bases: 14. The CDR3 is 17 amino acids. Germline assignment: CDR1 SNHLY and CDR2 FYNNEI. Written as DNA, the CDR3 is TGTGCCAGCACCAAAACAGGGGTCGGTGTAGGCAATCAGCCCCAGCATTTT. This gives the protein CASTKTGVGVGNQPQHF.

The chain is built from TRBV10-3 and TRBJ2-5, with D possibly matching TRBD1 (6 bases). The CDR3 is 14 amino acids. From germline, CDR1 is ENHRY and CDR2 SYGVKD. V lost 3 bases and J 3 bases, leaving 11 bases between the germline ends. For the CDR3, the DNA is TGTGCCATCAGTGAAACTGACAGGAAAGAGACCCAGTACTTC. This gives the protein CAISETDRKETQYF.

Only a few counts were recorded for this clonotype. The rearrangement joins TRBV5-8 to TRBJ2-6, with 7 bases fitting TRBD2. CDR1 SGHTS and CDR2 YDEGEE come from the germline V gene. The trim removed 6 bases at V and 2 bases at J, leaving 2 bases unmatched. The CDR3 extends over 14 amino acids. In DNA form, the CDR3 reads TGTGCCAGCAATCGGGGGGCTGGGGCCAACGTCCTGACTTTC. Translating it yields CASNRGAGANVLTF.

This chain links TRBV29-1 with TRBJ1-1; D is undetermined. CDR3 size: 15 residues. The germline V gene has CDR1 SQVTM and CDR2 ANQGSEA. V was trimmed by 4 bases and J by 8 bases, leaving 23 bases between them. CDR3 sequence: CSVAQLAGGIGEAFF. The CDR3, as DNA: TGCAGCGTTGCCCAACTAGCGGGAGGGATCGGGGAAGCTTTCTTT. The whole variable domain, filled in from reference TRBV29-1 and TRBJ1-1, reads SAVISQKPSRDICQRGTSLTIQCQVDSQVTMMFWYRQQPGQSLTLIATANQGSEATYESGFVIDKFPISRPNLTFSTLTVSNMSPEDSSIYLCSVAQLAGGIGEAFFGQGTRLTVV.

This clonotype was recorded at least ten times. The gene calls are TRBV29-1 and TRBJ2-7, with TRBD1 matching over 7 bases. Germline V lookup: CDR1 SQVTM, CDR2 ANQGSEA. This CDR3 is 12 amino acids long. V was clipped by 8 bases and J by 0 bases; unmatched bases: 4. CDR3 in amino acids: CSTRDSSYEQYF. The CDR3 coding sequence is TGCAGCACCCGGGACAGCTCCTACGAGCAGTACTTC.

The J gene is TRBJ1-5, the V gene TRBV7-8, with TRBD1 as a possible D gene (6 bases). Germline V gene lookup returns CDR1 SGHVS and CDR2 FQNEAQ. This CDR3 region has 16 residues. Trimming shortened V by 1 base and J by 4 bases, and 14 bases separated the two germline ends. CDR3 sequence reads: CASSLGVTGRNQPQHF. The CDR3, as DNA: TGTGCCAGCAGCTTAGGAGTGACAGGTCGGAATCAGCCCCAGCATTTT.

This clonotype was observed at least ten times. The chain recombines TRBV11-2 with TRBJ1-4, with no clear D. Germline-derived CDR1 and CDR2 are SGHAT and FQNNGV. V shed 5 bases and J shed 7 bases, with 14 bases lying between them. The CDR3 consists of 14 residues. The CDR3 DNA follows: TGTGCCAGCAGCACTAGCCGTTCGGGTGAAAAACTGTTTTTT. Translated: CASSTSRSGEKLFF.

This clonotype was counted at least ten times. The chain employs TRBV20-1 and TRBJ1-4; possibly TRBD1 for D (5 bases). V lost 0 bases and J 8 bases, leaving 16 bases between the germline ends. The CDR3 has 15 residues. Germline loops: CDR1 DFQATT, CDR2 SNEGSKA (reference sequence). CDR3 sequence reads: CSARDAGRGGEKLFF. As DNA, the CDR3 is TGCAGTGCTAGAGATGCGGGGAGGGGTGGCGAAAAACTGTTTTTT.

This clonotype was picked up a small number of times. The chain recombines TRBV4-3 with TRBJ2-7, with TRBD2 matching over 8 bases. This CDR3 contains 13 residues. Germline assignment: CDR1 LGHNA and CDR2 YSLEER. The trim removed 1 base at V and 5 bases at J, leaving 1 base unmatched. CDR3 protein: CASSQGGGNEQYF. The CDR3 coding sequence is TGCGCCAGCAGCCAAGGCGGGGGGAACGAGCAGTACTTC.